The 7 T cell receptor beta chains in this list originate from one sample, sequenced in a study of blood T cell repertoires in COVID-19. Assay used: immunoSEQ multiplex PCR; TCRdb lists only in-frame clones, some missing. Of fewer than 400,000 clones listed, about 89% are singletons. Sequencing was done on a sample of PBMCs or T cells enriched from blood (not recorded which). The receptors were gathered from a man aged 55 to 69 who had recovered from COVID-19.

The rearrangement uses TRBV6-2 or TRBV6-3 and TRBJ2-1, with 7 positions matching TRBD1. Germline CDR1 is MNHEY and CDR2 is SVGEGT. The trim removed 6 bases at V and 0 bases at J, leaving 2 bases unmatched. This CDR3 has 14 residues. The CDR3 reads CASSWDSSYNEQFF. The CDR3 DNA reads TGTGCCAGCAGCTGGGACAGCTCCTACAATGAGCAGTTCTTC.

The rearrangement links TRBV2 to TRBJ2-5; TRBD2 matches at 12 bases. From germline, CDR1 is SNHLY and CDR2 FYNNEI. The CDR3 runs 16 residues. V lost 6 bases and J lost 5; bases outside the gene matches: 10. The CDR3 nucleotides are TGTGCCAGCAGAAAGGGACTAGCGGGCTCAGGGGAGACCCAGTACTTC. This gives the protein CASRKGLAGSGETQYF.

The rearrangement links TRBV2 to TRBJ2-2, with 9 bases aligning to TRBD1. With 4 bases clipped from V and 4 bases from J, the junction kept 13 bases outside the gene matches. The CDR3 runs to 18 residues. Per the germline V gene, CDR1 is SNHLY and CDR2 is FYNNEI. The DNA of the CDR3 is TGTGCCAGCAGTGTTACTGGGATGGGACAGGGTGGCACCGGGGAGCTGTTTTTT. This gives the protein CASSVTGMGQGGTGELFF.

The J gene is TRBJ2-1, the V gene TRBV7-6, with 10 positions matching TRBD2. The trim removed 1 base at V and 8 bases at J, leaving 2 bases unmatched. Germline loops: CDR1 SGHVS, CDR2 FNYEAQ. CDR3 size: 14 residues. The CDR3 nucleotides are TGTGCCAGCAGCTTAGGGCTAGCGGGAGATGAGCAGTTCTTC. It translates to CASSLGLAGDEQFF.

The J gene is TRBJ2-1, the V gene TRBV24-1; 11 bases fit TRBD1. The CDR3 is 16 residues long. Losses at the gene ends were 3 bases for V and 4 bases for J; bases not matched to a gene: 4. CDR1 and CDR2 from the germline V gene are KGHDR and SFDVKD. This CDR3 is CATSDPDRGRYNEQFF. CDR3 DNA: TGTGCCACCAGTGATCCGGACAGGGGGCGTTACAATGAGCAGTTCTTC.

V gene TRBV24-1 combines with J gene TRBJ2-5; 9 nucleotides agree with TRBD1. V was pared by 6 bases and J by 5 bases, with 6 bases of the junction left unmatched. Germline V lookup: CDR1 KGHDR, CDR2 SFDVKD. This CDR3 has 14 residues. The CDR3 loop reads CATSTGTGLETQYF. CDR3 coding DNA: TGTGCCACCAGTACCGGGACAGGGTTGGAGACCCAGTACTTC.

The table lists this clone with a count of one. This chain joins TRBV7-6 and TRBJ2-2, with 16 bases matching TRBD2. Germline-derived CDR1 and CDR2 are SGHVS and FNYEAQ. V lost 5 bases and J lost 4; bases outside the gene matches: 7. The CDR3 covers 18 residues. Here the CDR3 reads CASSKGLAGGPSTGELFF. CDR3 sequence (DNA): TGTGCCAGCAGCAAGGGACTAGCGGGAGGGCCGAGCACCGGGGAGCTGTTTTTT.